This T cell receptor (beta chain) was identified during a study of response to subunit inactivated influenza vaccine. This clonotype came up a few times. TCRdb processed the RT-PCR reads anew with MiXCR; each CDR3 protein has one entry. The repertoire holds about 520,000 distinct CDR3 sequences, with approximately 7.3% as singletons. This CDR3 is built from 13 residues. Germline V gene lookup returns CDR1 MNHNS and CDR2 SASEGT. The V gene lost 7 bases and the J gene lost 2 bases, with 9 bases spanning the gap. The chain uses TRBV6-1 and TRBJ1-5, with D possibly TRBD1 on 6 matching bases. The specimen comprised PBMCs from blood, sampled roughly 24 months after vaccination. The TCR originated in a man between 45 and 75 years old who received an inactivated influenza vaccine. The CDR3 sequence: CASKQGGNQPQHF. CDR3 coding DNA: TGTGCCAGCAAACAGGGAGGCAATCAGCCCCAGCATTTT.